This T cell receptor beta chain was sequenced for a study of liver allograft versus peripheral blood T cells. At the level of the study: Comparing T cell receptor repertoires in transplanted livers with those in recipients' peripheral blood was part of the design. Points from the study as a whole: Reports indicated that T cell receptor repertoires inside liver allografts differed from those in peripheral blood.

TCRdb called the reads again in MiXCR, with one record for every CDR3 protein. Seen here are about 16,000 distinct CDR3 sequences, 20% to 25% observed once, and the top ten hold roughly 13%. CDR3 length: 15 amino acids. The germline V gene has CDR1 SEHNR and CDR2 FQNEAQ (reference sequence). V lost 4 bases and J 5 bases, leaving 17 bases between the germline ends. Remarks on this clonotype: As yet, its antigen is unknown.

The TCR sequence derives from a human patient who had a liver transplant. The graft donor may be the source of some T cells. V gene TRBV7-9 combines with J gene TRBJ1-1, with D possibly being TRBD1 (5 bases). This chain's CDR3 is CASSSRTPPRTEAFF. The CDR3 bases are TGTGCCAGCAGCTCCCGGACACCGCCTCGAACTGAAGCTTTCTTT.